The 19 T cell receptor beta chains presented below share a single source sample, sequenced in a study of beta chain features in type 1 diabetes. These receptors are not linked to any known antigen. The sequenced template was cDNA made from the entire isolated RNA. Assay: immunoSEQ multiplex PCR; the TCRdb copy retains only in-frame clones and omits some. The sample shows some 150,000 clones, around 13% of them seen only once. Points from the study as a whole: Shorter TCRB CDR3s, moderately but significantly so, were found in Type 1 diabetes patients in all four CD4+ subsets.

The sequenced sample consisted of central memory CD4+ T cells from blood. The receptors were gathered from a young man with type 1 diabetes.

The table lists this clone with a few counts. V gene TRBV7-9 combines with J gene TRBJ1-6; D is uncertain. The germline V and J ends were trimmed by 4 bases and 7 bases, with 5 bases remaining between them. Per germline, CDR1 SEHNR and CDR2 FQNEAQ (reference sequence). CDR3 size: 12 residues. CDR3 sequence: CASSYENSPLHF. As DNA, the CDR3 is TGTGCCAGCAGCTACGAGAATTCACCCCTCCACTTT. The variable domain in full, with the rest retrieved from reference TRBV7-9 and TRBJ1-6, is DTGVSQNPRHKITKRGQNVTFRCDPISEHNRLYWYRQTLGQGPEFLTYFQNEAQLEKSRLLSDRFSAERPKGSFSTLEIQRTEQGDSAMYLCASSYENSPLHFGNGTRLTVT.

In this sample, this clone turned up a few times. Written as DNA, the CDR3 is TGCGCCAGCAGCTATTCTAGCGGCCGCAGCACAGATACGCAGTATTTT. This translates into CASSYSSGRSTDTQYF. The rearrangement uses TRBV5-1 and TRBJ2-3; 7 bases are a match to TRBD2. CDR1 SGHRS and CDR2 YFSETQ come from the germline V gene. Germline trimming cut 3 bases from V and 0 bases from J; bases unmatched to any gene: 7. This CDR3 spans 16 amino acids.

The chain employs TRBV6-5 and TRBJ1-3; a possible D gene is TRBD1 (5 bases). V was trimmed by 7 bases and J by 0 bases, leaving 13 bases between them. Germline assignment: CDR1 MNHEY and CDR2 SVGAGI. This CDR3 has 15 residues. The CDR3 reads CASTSGHNSGNTIYF. CDR3 in DNA: TGTGCCAGCACCTCAGGGCATAACTCTGGAAACACCATATATTTT.

The chain couples TRBV7-2 to TRBJ1-1; D is perhaps TRBD1 (6 bases). The CDR3 is 15 residues long. Trimming took 4 bases from V and 0 from J, leaving 12 bases between them. CDR1 SGHTA and CDR2 FQGNSA come from the germline V gene. The CDR3 bases are TGTGCCAGCAGCTCCCAGGGGACAATGAACACTGAAGCTTTCTTT. Protein sequence: CASSSQGTMNTEAFF.

Written as DNA, the CDR3 is TGTGCCAGCAGCGCATGGGAAACGAGCTCCTACGAGCAGTACTTC. Protein: CASSAWETSSYEQYF. This chain links TRBV9 with TRBJ2-7; no clear D gene. This CDR3 contains 15 residues. V dropped 3 bases and J dropped 0 bases, with 13 bases sitting between them. CDR1 is SGDLS and CDR2 is YYNGEE in the germline V gene.

V usage is TRBV4-2 and J usage is TRBJ2-7; the D gene is possibly TRBD2 (5 bases). The ends were cut back, 1 base at V and 5 bases at J, with 12 bases in the middle. Germline V gene lookup returns CDR1 LGHNA and CDR2 YNFKEQ. This CDR3 has 14 amino acids. CDR3 nucleotides: TGTGCCAGCAGCCAAGTTGGAGGCCTGGACGAGCAGTACTTC. Translated: CASSQVGGLDEQYF.

The chain joins TRBV30 to TRBJ1-2, with D unclear. CDR1 and CDR2 from the germline V gene are GTSNPN and SVGIG (reference sequence). The CDR3 sequence is 10 residues long. V dropped 3 bases and J dropped 14 bases, with 13 bases sitting between them. The CDR3 protein is CAWSMGFWTF. In DNA form, the CDR3 reads TGTGCCTGGAGCATGGGGTTTTGGACCTTC.

The sample holds a few counts of this clone. The V and J genes are TRBV30 and TRBJ2-7, with a tentative D call TRBD2 (6 bases). V was pared by 0 bases and J by 0 bases, with 18 bases between. The CDR3 loop spans 17 amino acids. Germline V lookup: CDR1 GTSNPN, CDR2 SVGIG (reference sequence). The CDR3: CAWSVGRIPGLSYEQYF. For the CDR3, the DNA is TGTGCCTGGAGTGTAGGGAGGATACCGGGACTCTCCTACGAGCAGTACTTC. Using reference TRBV30 and TRBJ2-7 for the parts outside the CDR3, the full variable domain is SQTIHQWPATLVQPVGSPLSLECTVEGTSNPNLYWYRQAAGRGLQLLFYSVGIGQISSEVPQNLSASRPQDRQFILSSKKLLLSDSGFYLCAWSVGRIPGLSYEQYFGPGTRLTVT.

With regard to this clone: Other DNA sequences from this sample encode an identical CDR3 as well. This sequence joins TRBV29-1 and TRBJ2-5; D is possibly TRBD1 or TRBD2 (5 bases each). Per germline, CDR1 SQVTM and CDR2 ANQGSEA. Trimming stripped 6 bases from V and 2 bases from J, with 10 bases between. There are 12 residues in the CDR3. The CDR3 region is CSVRGGQETQYF. The CDR3 region has the DNA TGCAGCGTGAGGGGTGGACAAGAGACCCAGTACTTC.

There are a few counts of this clone. This chain links TRBV30 with TRBJ1-5; 7 bases align to TRBD1. Germline-derived CDR1 and CDR2 are GTSNPN and SVGIG (reference sequence). With 2 bases clipped from V and 5 bases from J, the junction kept 12 bases outside the gene matches. This CDR3 region has 16 residues. The CDR3 DNA is TGTGCCTGGAGTACAGGGGTAAGCGGGGCGGATCAGCCCCAGCATTTT. It encodes CAWSTGVSGADQPQHF.

For the CDR3, the DNA is TGTGCCAGCAGCCAAGCGGACAGGGGGGAAGAGACCCAGTACTTC. Protein product: CASSQADRGEETQYF. The chain employs TRBV4-2 and TRBJ2-5, with 10 bases identical to TRBD1. The germline CDR1 and CDR2 sequences are LGHNA and YNFKEQ. This CDR3 comprises 15 residues. The junction had 2 bases not matched to a gene; V was cut back by 1 base and J by 3 bases.

The chain carries TRBV19 and TRBJ1-1; D is ambiguous. V lost 5 bases and J 1 base, leaving 8 bases between the germline ends. This CDR3 is 13 amino acids long. Germline loops: CDR1 LNHDA, CDR2 SQIVND (reference sequence). CDR3 nucleotides: TGTGCCAGTAGTCCGCTCCGGAACACTGAAGCTTTCTTT. Encoded protein: CASSPLRNTEAFF.

The chain links TRBV4-1 to TRBJ1-5; D is perhaps TRBD1 (5 bases). The CDR3 totals 15 residues. Between the trimmed V and J ends, which lost 1 base and 4 bases, there was a span of 11 bases. CDR1 and CDR2 from the germline V gene are MGHRA and YSYEKL. The CDR3 nucleotides read TGCGCCAGCAGCCAAGGACAGCAGGCGAATCAGCCCCAGCATTTT. Protein sequence: CASSQGQQANQPQHF.

The rearrangement joins TRBV5-1 to TRBJ2-2; no definite D call. Germline loops: CDR1 SGHRS, CDR2 YFSETQ. Trimming removed 2 bases from V and 10 bases from J, with 21 bases in between. This CDR3 has 16 amino acids. CDR3 region: CASSFSRAPNQQELFF. CDR3 sequence (DNA): TGCGCCAGCAGCTTTAGCCGGGCCCCGAACCAACAGGAGCTGTTTTTT.

On this clone itself: One end of the junction varies from germline; a read error may be responsible. This chain's CDR3 is CAVSRGDSGANVLTF. CDR3 nucleotide sequence: TGTGCCGTCAGCAGGGGCGACTCTGGGGCCAACGTCCTGACTTTC. The V gene is TRBV10-3, the J gene TRBJ2-6; possible D gene TRBD1, 6 bases. The germline CDR1 and CDR2 sequences are ENHRY and SYGVKD. The length of the CDR3 is 15 residues.

The CDR3 DNA reads TGTGCCAGCAGTTCACCTTACCCTTTCGCGGGTCGAACGCAGTATTTT. Its protein product is CASSSPYPFAGRTQYF. J is TRBJ2-3 and V is TRBV27, with D possibly matching TRBD2 (5 bases). Germline CDR1 and CDR2: MNHEY and SMNVEV (reference sequence). The CDR3 has 16 residues. The V end was cut by 4 bases, the J end by 9 bases, with 23 bases between.

This clone has just a few counts. J is TRBJ1-6 and V is TRBV5-1, with D perhaps TRBD1 (5 bases). With 4 bases removed from V and 6 bases from J, the gap between germline ends came to 11 bases. The CDR3 is 14 amino acids. The germline gives CDR1 SGHRS, CDR2 YFSETQ. As DNA, the CDR3 is TGCGCCAGCAGCCAAGACAGAGCTAATTCACCCCTCCACTTT. Its translation is CASSQDRANSPLHF.

The gene calls are TRBV30 and TRBJ1-1, with TRBD1 matching over 7 bases. The CDR3 has 14 amino acids. CDR1 is GTSNPN and CDR2 is SVGIG in the germline V gene (reference sequence). Losses at the gene ends were 3 bases for V and 2 bases for J; bases not matched to a gene: 6. The CDR3 sequence: CAWRRQGDNTEAFF. CDR3 coding DNA: TGTGCCTGGAGGAGACAGGGCGACAACACTGAAGCTTTCTTT. The complete variable domain, with remaining parts taken from reference TRBV30 and TRBJ1-1, reads SQTIHQWPATLVQPVGSPLSLECTVEGTSNPNLYWYRQAAGRGLQLLFYSVGIGQISSEVPQNLSASRPQDRQFILSSKKLLLSDSGFYLCAWRRQGDNTEAFFGQGTRLTVV.

The rearrangement links TRBV7-2 to TRBJ1-1, with unresolved D. The CDR3 length is 14 residues. V dropped 7 bases and J dropped 4 bases, with 16 bases sitting between them. CDR1 and CDR2 from the germline V gene are SGHTA and FQGNSA. This CDR3 is CASTTSSAVTEAFF. The CDR3 nucleotides are TGTGCCAGCACTACAAGTTCGGCAGTCACTGAAGCTTTCTTT.